A single sample gave rise to the 10 T cell receptor beta chains below, sequenced in a study of T cell responses to AZD1222 COVID-19 vaccine. Some clones are missing from TCRdb's copy, which holds only in-frame ones; the method was immunoSEQ multiplex PCR. In the table there are 150,000 or so clones, about nine tenths of which are singletons. The specimen was peripheral blood, collected 28 days after the second AZD1222 dose. The receptors stem from an adult who received the AZD1222 COVID-19 vaccine.

The chain is built from TRBV7-2 and TRBJ2-3, with TRBD2 matching over 7 bases. The CDR3 is 16 amino acids. V lost 2 bases, J lost 2 bases, and 7 bases stayed unmatched. Germline V lookup: CDR1 SGHTA, CDR2 FQGNSA. The CDR3 sequence is CASSLTSALNTDTQYF. The CDR3 coding sequence is TGTGCCAGCAGCTTAACTAGCGCACTAAACACAGATACGCAGTATTTT.

This clone was observed many times. The chain combines TRBV27 with TRBJ2-3; D not resolved. The CDR3 is 13 amino acids. V gave up 4 bases and J gave up 4 bases, with 9 bases separating them. Germline V CDR1 and CDR2: MNHEY, SMNVEV (reference sequence). The CDR3 here is CASSSLGSDTQYF. CDR3 DNA: TGTGCCAGCAGTTCGCTAGGATCAGATACGCAGTATTTT.

The chain uses TRBV24-1 and TRBJ1-5; the D is unclear. CDR3 size: 13 residues. Trimming shortened V by 3 bases and J by 7 bases, and 9 bases separated the two germline ends. Germline CDR1 is KGHDR and CDR2 is SFDVKD. CDR3 protein: CATSDDLGQPQHF. The CDR3 coding sequence is TGTGCCACCAGTGATGACCTGGGACAGCCCCAGCATTTT.

The CDR3 sequence: CASSVGQGVYNSPLHF. The CDR3, as DNA: TGTGCCAGCAGCGTCGGACAGGGGGTCTATAATTCACCCCTCCACTTT. The chain employs TRBV9 and TRBJ1-6, with 10 bases that match TRBD1. Trimming at V came to 2 bases and at J to 3 bases, leaving 2 bases not matched to a gene. Germline-derived CDR1 and CDR2 are SGDLS and YYNGEE. This CDR3 region has 16 residues.

The chain carries TRBV3-1 (or the pseudogene TRBV3-2) and TRBJ2-7; TRBD1 matches at 9 bases. CDR1 LGHDT and CDR2 YNNKEL come from the germline V gene (reference sequence). The CDR3 covers 14 residues. J lost 5 bases, V lost 4 bases, and 6 bases had no gene match. The CDR3 region is CASSLGQGKDEQYF. The CDR3 nucleotides read TGTGCCAGCAGCCTGGGACAGGGTAAGGACGAGCAGTACTTC.

V usage is TRBV19 and J usage is TRBJ1-3, with D uncertain. Germline V gene data show CDR1 as LNHDA and CDR2 as SQIVND (reference sequence). The CDR3 totals 13 residues. Between the trimmed V and J ends, which lost 7 bases and 4 bases, there was a span of 11 bases. The CDR3 region is CASIKPSGNTIYF. The CDR3 region has the DNA TGTGCCAGTATCAAACCATCGGGAAACACCATATATTTT.

This chain connects TRBV28 to TRBJ2-2; no clear D. Trimming removed 8 bases at V and 3 bases at J, with 13 bases between. The CDR3 is made up of 14 amino acids. Germline V gene data show CDR1 as MDHEN and CDR2 as SYDVKM. The CDR3 sequence: CASLIGSYTGELFF. CDR3 bases: TGTGCCAGCCTCATTGGGTCCTACACCGGGGAGCTGTTTTTT.

This chain links TRBV12-3 or TRBV12-4 with TRBJ1-1, with D unresolved. The length of the CDR3 is 12 residues. Trimming shortened V by 5 bases and J by 4 bases, and 8 bases separated the two germline ends. CDR3 region: CASSLWSTEAFF. DNA for the CDR3: TGTGCCAGCAGTCTCTGGTCCACTGAAGCTTTCTTT.

CDR3 sequence: CASSYFGTGSPYTF. CDR3 nucleotides: TGTGCCAGCAGTTATTTTGGGACAGGGTCCCCCTACACCTTC. V usage is TRBV6-5 and J usage is TRBJ1-2, with TRBD1 matching over 9 bases. This CDR3 spans 14 amino acids. V was pared by 3 bases and J by 10 bases, with 9 bases of the junction left unmatched. Germline V CDR1 and CDR2: MNHEY, SVGAGI.

This clone showed up just once. This chain uses TRBV7-2 with TRBJ1-5; possible D gene TRBD1, 5 bases. The CDR3 has 16 amino acids. Germline CDR1 SGHTA, CDR2 FQGNSA. Trimming cost V 2 bases and J 6 bases, with 17 bases left between them. As DNA, the CDR3 is TGTGCCAGCAGCTTAAATTCCCAGGGCCAGGGTCAGCCCCAGCATTTT. Translated: CASSLNSQGQGQPQHF. Looking up the rest from reference TRBV7-2 and TRBJ1-5 gives the full variable domain: GAGVSQSPSNKVTEKGKDVELRCDPISGHTALYWYRQSLGQGLEFLIYFQGNSAPDKSGLPSDRFSAERTGGSVSTLTIQRTQQEDSAVYLCASSLNSQGQGQPQHFGDGTRLSIL.